This T cell receptor (beta chain) was observed in a study of OX40 agonist ivuxolimab in advanced cancers. Study context: In this trial design, patients received ivuxolimab intravenously at 0.01 to 10 mg/kg every 2 weeks. Three patients had partial responses: one hepatocellular carcinoma, two cutaneous melanoma. Enrolled patients in dose escalation had cancers that were hepatocellular carcinoma, melanoma, renal cell or head and neck cancer. Study observations and caveats: Partial responders dosed at 0.1-3.0 mg/kg displayed clonal expansion ranking among the lowest.

This CDR3 has 15 amino acids. The germline V gene has CDR1 SQVTM and CDR2 ANQGSEA. Trimming stripped 1 base from V and 1 base from J, with 11 bases between. Points on this clone: Its antigen is not identified.

TCRdb keeps only in-frame clones here, not all; method: immunoSEQ multiplex PCR. Of 25,000 to 35,000 clones in the sample, less than 90% were seen once. The source of this sequence is an adult with an advanced solid tumor such as melanoma, head and neck, liver or kidney cancer. The sequencing used CD4+ or CD8+ T cells sorted from blood, collected in a trial of the OX40 agonist ivuxolimab. V and J are TRBV29-1 and TRBJ2-1; maybe TRBD1 (5 bases). CDR3: CSVEGMAGSYNEQFF. The CDR3 DNA sequence: TGCAGCGTTGAAGGAATGGCAGGGTCCTACAATGAGCAGTTCTTC.